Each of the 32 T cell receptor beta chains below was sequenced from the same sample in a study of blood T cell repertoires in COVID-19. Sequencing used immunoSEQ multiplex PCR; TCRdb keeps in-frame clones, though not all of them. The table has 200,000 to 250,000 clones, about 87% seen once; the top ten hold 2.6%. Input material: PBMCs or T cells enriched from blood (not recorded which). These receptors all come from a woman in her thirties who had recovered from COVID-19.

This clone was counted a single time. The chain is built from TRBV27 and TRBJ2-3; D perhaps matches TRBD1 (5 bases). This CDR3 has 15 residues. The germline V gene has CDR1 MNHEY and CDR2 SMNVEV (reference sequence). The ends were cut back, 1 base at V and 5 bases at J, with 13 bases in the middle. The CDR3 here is CASSLFGRAEDTQYF. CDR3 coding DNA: TGTGCCAGCAGTTTATTTGGCAGGGCTGAAGATACGCAGTATTTT.

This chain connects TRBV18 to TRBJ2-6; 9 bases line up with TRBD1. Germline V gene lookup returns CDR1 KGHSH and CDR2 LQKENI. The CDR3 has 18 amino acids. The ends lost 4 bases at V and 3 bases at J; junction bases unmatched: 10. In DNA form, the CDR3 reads TGTGCCAGCTCACAACCGGGACAGGGCACTCGTGGGGCCAACGTCCTGACTTTC. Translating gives CASSQPGQGTRGANVLTF.

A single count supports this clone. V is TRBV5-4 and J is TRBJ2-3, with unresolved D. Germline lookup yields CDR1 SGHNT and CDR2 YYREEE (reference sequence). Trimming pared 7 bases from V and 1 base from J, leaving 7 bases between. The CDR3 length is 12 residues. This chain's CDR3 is CASAQGTDTQYF. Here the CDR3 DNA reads TGTGCCAGCGCTCAGGGCACAGATACGCAGTATTTT.

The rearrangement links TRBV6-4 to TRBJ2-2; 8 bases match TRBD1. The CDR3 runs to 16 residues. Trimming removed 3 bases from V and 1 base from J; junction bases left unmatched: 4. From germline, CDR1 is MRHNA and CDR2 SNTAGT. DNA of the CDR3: TGTGCCAGCAGTGAGAGGACAGGGTGGAACACCGGGGAGCTGTTTTTT. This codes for CASSERTGWNTGELFF.

Here the CDR3 DNA reads TGTGCCAGCAGCTACAGGAGAACCATATATTTT. This translates into CASSYRRTIYF. This chain connects TRBV3-1 (or the pseudogene TRBV3-2) to TRBJ1-3; perhaps TRBD1 as D (5 bases). This CDR3 is built from 11 residues. Looked up from germline, CDR1 is LGHDT and CDR2 is YNNKEL (reference sequence). The V and J ends lost 5 bases and 10 bases respectively, with 9 bases between them.

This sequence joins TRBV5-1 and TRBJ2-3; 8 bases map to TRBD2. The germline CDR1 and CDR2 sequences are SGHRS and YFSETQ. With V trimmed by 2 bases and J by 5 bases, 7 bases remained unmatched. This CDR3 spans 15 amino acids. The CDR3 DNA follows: TGCGCCAGCAGCTTCTCTCGGGGGGGGCAAGATACGCAGTATTTT. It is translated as CASSFSRGGQDTQYF.

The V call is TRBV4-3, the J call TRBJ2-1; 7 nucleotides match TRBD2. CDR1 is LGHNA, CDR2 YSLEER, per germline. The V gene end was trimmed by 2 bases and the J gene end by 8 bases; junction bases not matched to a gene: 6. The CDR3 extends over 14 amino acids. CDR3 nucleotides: TGCGCCAGCAGCCAACGACTAGCAGCCGATGAGCAGTTCTTC. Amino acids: CASSQRLAADEQFF.

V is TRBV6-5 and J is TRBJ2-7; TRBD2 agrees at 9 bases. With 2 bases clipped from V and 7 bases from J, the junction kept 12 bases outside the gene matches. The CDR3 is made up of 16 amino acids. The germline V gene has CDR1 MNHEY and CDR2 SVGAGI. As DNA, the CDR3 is TGTGCCAGCAGTTACACCCCCGGCGGGGGGGCCATAGAGCAGTACTTC. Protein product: CASSYTPGGGAIEQYF.

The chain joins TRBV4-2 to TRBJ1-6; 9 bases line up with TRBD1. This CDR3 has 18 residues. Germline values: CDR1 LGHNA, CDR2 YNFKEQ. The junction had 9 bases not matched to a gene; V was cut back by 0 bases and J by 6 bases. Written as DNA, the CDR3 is TGTGCCAGCAGCCAAGAGGCTTGGACAGGGGATCTTAATTCACCCCTCCACTTT. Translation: CASSQEAWTGDLNSPLHF.

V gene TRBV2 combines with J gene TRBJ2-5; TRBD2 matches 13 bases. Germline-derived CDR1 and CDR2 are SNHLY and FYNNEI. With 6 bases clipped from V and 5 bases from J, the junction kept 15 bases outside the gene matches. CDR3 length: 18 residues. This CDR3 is CASREGTSGAPTWETQYF. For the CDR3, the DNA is TGTGCCAGCAGGGAGGGGACTAGCGGGGCCCCAACGTGGGAGACCCAGTACTTC.

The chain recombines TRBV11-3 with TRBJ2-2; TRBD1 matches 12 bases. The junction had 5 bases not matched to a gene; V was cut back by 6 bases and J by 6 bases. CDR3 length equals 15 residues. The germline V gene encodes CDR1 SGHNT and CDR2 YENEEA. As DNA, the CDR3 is TGTGCCAGCAGGACCGGGACAGGGGGCGCCGGGGAGCTGTTTTTT. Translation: CASRTGTGGAGELFF.

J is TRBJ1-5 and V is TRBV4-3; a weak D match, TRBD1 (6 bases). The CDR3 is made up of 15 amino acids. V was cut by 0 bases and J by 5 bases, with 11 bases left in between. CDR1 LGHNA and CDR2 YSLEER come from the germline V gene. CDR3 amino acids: CASSQDLAGDQPQHF. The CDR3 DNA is TGCGCCAGCAGCCAAGATCTGGCAGGGGATCAGCCCCAGCATTTT.

As DNA, the CDR3 is TGTGCCAGCAGCTGGGGTCCAGGGGGCACAGATACGCAGTATTTT. Translated, it gives CASSWGPGGTDTQYF. This chain links TRBV5-4 with TRBJ2-3, with a weak D call TRBD1 (6 bases). The germline gives CDR1 SGHNT, CDR2 YYREEE (reference sequence). This CDR3 is 15 amino acids long. V was shortened by 3 bases and J by 1 base, with 12 bases between the two germline ends.

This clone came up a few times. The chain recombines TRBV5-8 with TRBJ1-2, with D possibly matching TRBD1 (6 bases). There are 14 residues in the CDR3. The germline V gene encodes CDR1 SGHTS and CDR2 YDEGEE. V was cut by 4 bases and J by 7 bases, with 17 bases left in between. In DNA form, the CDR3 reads TGTGCCAGCAGCGACCGGAACAGGGTATCTGGCTACACCTTC. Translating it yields CASSDRNRVSGYTF.

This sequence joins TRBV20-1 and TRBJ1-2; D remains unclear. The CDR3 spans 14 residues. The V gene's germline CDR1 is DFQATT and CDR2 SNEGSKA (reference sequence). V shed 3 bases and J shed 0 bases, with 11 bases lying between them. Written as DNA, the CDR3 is TGCAGTGCTAGTAACCGGCTAGCTAACTATGGCTACACCTTC. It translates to CSASNRLANYGYTF.

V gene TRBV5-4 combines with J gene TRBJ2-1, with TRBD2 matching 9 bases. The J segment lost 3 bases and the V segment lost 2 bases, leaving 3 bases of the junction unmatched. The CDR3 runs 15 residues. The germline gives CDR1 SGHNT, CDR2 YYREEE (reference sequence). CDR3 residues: CASSLAGGNYNEQFF. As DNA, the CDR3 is TGTGCCAGCAGCTTAGCGGGGGGCAACTACAATGAGCAGTTCTTC.

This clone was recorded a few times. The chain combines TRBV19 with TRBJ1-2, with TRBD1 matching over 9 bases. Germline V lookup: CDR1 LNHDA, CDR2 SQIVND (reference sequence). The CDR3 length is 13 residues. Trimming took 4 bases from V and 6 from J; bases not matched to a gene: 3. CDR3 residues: CASSTRDRDGYTF. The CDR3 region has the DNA TGTGCCAGTAGTACAAGGGACAGGGATGGCTACACCTTC.

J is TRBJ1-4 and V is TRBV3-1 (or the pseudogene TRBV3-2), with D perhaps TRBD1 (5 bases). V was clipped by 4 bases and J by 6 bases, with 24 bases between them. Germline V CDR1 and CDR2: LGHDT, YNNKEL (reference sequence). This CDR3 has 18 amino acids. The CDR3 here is CASSPQGRYRHLDEKLFF. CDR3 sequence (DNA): TGTGCCAGCAGCCCGCAGGGTAGGTATCGGCATCTGGATGAAAAACTGTTTTTT.

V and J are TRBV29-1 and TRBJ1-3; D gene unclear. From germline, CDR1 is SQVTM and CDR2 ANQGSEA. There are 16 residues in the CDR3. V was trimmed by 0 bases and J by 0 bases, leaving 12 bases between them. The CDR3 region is CSVEDLLPGSGNTIYF. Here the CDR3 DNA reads TGCAGCGTTGAAGATCTTCTGCCAGGCTCTGGAAACACCATATATTTT.

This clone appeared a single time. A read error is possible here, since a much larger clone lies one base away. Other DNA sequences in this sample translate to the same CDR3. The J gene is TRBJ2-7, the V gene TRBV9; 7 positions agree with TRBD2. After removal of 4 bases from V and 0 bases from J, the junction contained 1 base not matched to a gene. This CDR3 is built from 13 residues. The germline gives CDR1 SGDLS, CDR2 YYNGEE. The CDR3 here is CASSPGGSYEQYF. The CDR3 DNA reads TGTGCCAGCAGCCCGGGGGGCTCCTACGAGCAGTACTTC.

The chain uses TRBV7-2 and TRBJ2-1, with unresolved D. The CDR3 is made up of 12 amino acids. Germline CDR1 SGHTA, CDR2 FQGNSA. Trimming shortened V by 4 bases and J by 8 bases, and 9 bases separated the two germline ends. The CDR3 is CASSSLSHEQFF. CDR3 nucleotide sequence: TGTGCCAGCAGCTCTCTGTCCCATGAGCAGTTCTTC.

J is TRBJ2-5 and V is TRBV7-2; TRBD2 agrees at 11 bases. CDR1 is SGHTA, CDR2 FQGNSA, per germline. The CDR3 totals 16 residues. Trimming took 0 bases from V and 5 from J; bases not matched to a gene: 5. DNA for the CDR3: TGTGCCAGCAGCTTAGCGCTAGCGGGGGGCGGGGAGACCCAGTACTTC. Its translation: CASSLALAGGGETQYF. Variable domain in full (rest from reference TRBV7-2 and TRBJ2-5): GAGVSQSPSNKVTEKGKDVELRCDPISGHTALYWYRQSLGQGLEFLIYFQGNSAPDKSGLPSDRFSAERTGGSVSTLTIQRTQQEDSAVYLCASSLALAGGGETQYFGPGTRLLVL.

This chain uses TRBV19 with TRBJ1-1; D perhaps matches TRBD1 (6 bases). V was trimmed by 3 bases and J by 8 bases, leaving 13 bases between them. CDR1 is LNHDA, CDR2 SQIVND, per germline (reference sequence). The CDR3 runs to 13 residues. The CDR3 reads CASSITGGGEAFF. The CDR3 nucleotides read TGTGCCAGTAGTATCACGGGGGGCGGGGAAGCTTTCTTT.

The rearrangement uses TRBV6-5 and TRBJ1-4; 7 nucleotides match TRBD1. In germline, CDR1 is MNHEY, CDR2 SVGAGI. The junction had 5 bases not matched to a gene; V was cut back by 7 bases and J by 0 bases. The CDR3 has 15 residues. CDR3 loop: CASTGQLATNEKLFF. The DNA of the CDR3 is TGTGCCAGCACGGGACAGCTTGCAACTAATGAAAAACTGTTTTTT.

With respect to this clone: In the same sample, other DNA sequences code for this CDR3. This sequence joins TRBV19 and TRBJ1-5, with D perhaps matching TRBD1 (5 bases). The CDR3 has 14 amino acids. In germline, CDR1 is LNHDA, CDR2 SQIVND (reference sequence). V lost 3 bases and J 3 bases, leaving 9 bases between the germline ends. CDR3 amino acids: CASSMQGSNQPQHF. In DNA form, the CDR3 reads TGTGCCAGTAGTATGCAGGGTTCCAATCAGCCCCAGCATTTT.

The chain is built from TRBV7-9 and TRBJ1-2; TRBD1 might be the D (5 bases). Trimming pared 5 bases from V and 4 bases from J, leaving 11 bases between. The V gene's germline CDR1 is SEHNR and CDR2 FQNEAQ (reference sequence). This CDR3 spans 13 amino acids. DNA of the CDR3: TGTGCCAGCAGCCCAGGGTTGGGCTATGGCTACACCTTC. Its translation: CASSPGLGYGYTF.

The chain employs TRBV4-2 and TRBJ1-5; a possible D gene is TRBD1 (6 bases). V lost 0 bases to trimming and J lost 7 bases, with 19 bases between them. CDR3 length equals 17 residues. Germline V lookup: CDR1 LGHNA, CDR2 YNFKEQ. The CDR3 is CASSQDQGGTRIQPQHF. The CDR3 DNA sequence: TGTGCCAGCAGCCAAGATCAAGGGGGTACTAGGATACAGCCCCAGCATTTT.

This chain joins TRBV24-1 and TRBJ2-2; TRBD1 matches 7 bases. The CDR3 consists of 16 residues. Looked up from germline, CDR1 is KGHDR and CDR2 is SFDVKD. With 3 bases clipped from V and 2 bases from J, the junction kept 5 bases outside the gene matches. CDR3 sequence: CATSDAGTANTGELFF. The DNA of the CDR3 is TGTGCCACCAGTGATGCCGGGACAGCTAACACCGGGGAGCTGTTTTTT.

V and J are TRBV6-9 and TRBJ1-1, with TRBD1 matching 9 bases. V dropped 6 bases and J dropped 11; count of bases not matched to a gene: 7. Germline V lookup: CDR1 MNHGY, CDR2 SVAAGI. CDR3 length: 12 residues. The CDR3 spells CASRTGGQMAFF. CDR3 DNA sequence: TGTGCCAGCAGGACAGGGGGGCAGATGGCTTTCTTT.

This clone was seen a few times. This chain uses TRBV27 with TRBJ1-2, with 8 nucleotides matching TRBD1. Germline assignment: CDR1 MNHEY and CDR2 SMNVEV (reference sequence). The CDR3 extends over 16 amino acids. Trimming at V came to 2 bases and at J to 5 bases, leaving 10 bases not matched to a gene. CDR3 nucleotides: TGTGCCAGCAGTTTACAAGTTGACAGGGGAGGATATGGCTACACCTTC. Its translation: CASSLQVDRGGYGYTF.

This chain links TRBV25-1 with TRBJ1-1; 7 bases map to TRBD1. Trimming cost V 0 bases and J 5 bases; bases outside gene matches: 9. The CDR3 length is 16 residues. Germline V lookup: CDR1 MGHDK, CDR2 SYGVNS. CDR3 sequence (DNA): TGTGCCAGCAGTGAATATAAGGGGGCAGGGGGTACTGAAGCTTTCTTT. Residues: CASSEYKGAGGTEAFF. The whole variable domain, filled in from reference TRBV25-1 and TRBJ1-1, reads EADIYQTPRYLVIGTGKKITLECSQTMGHDKMYWYQQDPGMELHLIHYSYGVNSTEKGDLSSESTVSRIRTEHFPLTLESARPSHTSQYLCASSEYKGAGGTEAFFGQGTRLTVV.

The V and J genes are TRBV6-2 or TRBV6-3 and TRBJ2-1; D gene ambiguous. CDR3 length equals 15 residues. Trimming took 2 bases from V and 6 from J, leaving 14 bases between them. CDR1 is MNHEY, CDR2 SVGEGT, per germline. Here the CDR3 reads CASSYPGQNSNEQFF. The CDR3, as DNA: TGTGCCAGCAGTTACCCGGGTCAGAACTCCAATGAGCAGTTCTTC.